This TCR beta chain derives from a study of blood T cell repertoires in COVID-19. Study information: There were acute and convalescent COVID-19 samples, and they came from the United States, Italy and Spain. Nucleic acid was either cDNA or gDNA, and it came from T cells, B-cell-depleted T cells, or PBMCs.

Per the study methods: Nucleated cell number was recorded as an estimate derived from reference gene primer amplification. Clones were read by immunoSEQ multiplex PCR, and TCRdb kept only the in-frame ones, dropping some. The DNA was the basis for D and trimming; V, J and clone size are from that table. The data show roughly 30,000 clones, with roughly 89% seen just once and roughly 1.6% held by the top ten. Sequencing was performed on peripheral blood. The origin of this receptor is a man aged 55 to 70 with active COVID-19.

In DNA, the CDR3 is TGTGCCAGTAGTATGATGGCAGGGGTGACTGAAGCTTTCTTT. Encoded protein: CASSMMAGVTEAFF. This chain connects TRBV19 to TRBJ1-1, with D possibly being TRBD1 (6 bases). This CDR3 spans 14 amino acids. The V gene lost 3 bases and the J gene lost 5 bases, with 13 bases spanning the gap. Germline V gene data show CDR1 as LNHDA and CDR2 as SQIVND (reference sequence).